This T cell receptor beta chain was sequenced for a study of blood T cell repertoires in COVID-19. Study information: Material from acute and convalescent COVID-19 was sourced from the United States, Italy and Spain. T cells, B-cell-depleted T cells, or PBMCs provided the cDNA or gDNA that served as material.

The authors' processing: The authors estimated nucleated cell counts from reference gene primer amplification. This table comes from immunoSEQ multiplex PCR, and its TCRdb copy is limited to in-frame clones, with some not included. V, J and clone size were drawn from that table, and D and trimming were deduced from the DNA. The sample has around 65,000 clones, about 81% seen once. Per germline, CDR1 MDHEN and CDR2 SYDVKM. The CDR3 runs to 12 residues. The J segment lost 8 bases and the V segment lost 4 bases, leaving 1 base of the junction unmatched. The sequenced sample consisted of peripheral blood. The clonotype originates from a human donor in a cohort sampled during active COVID-19. This chain uses TRBV28 with TRBJ2-1; 8 bases line up with TRBD2. CDR3 protein: CASSSAGDEQFF. In DNA, the CDR3 is TGTGCCAGCAGTTCAGCGGGAGATGAGCAGTTCTTC.